The rows below give T cell receptor beta chains drawn from one sample of a study of chemoradiotherapy in HPV16-positive cancers. The table came from immunoSEQ multiplex PCR; TCRdb's copy has only in-frame clones and leaves some out. The data contain over 13,000 clones, roughly three quarters of them singletons. This specimen was collected from a patient who underwent chemoradiotherapy. The receptor source for this set is a human donor with HPV-associated anogenital cancer. Each CDR3 is given with its conserved first and last residue. The order of the fields is V gene, J gene, clone size, D gene, CDR3 DNA, CDR3 protein. A D gene is named only where the DNA matches it firmly. Expanded clones get a size class; other rows say once, few or many, or leave the size out.

TRBV7-2	TRBJ2-7	.	.	TGTGCCAGCAGCTTCGATTCGGGACCCGAGCAGTACTTC	CASSFDSGPEQYF
TRBV28	TRBJ2-7	.	.	TGTGCCAGCCGGGCAGGCAATTCCTACGAGCAGTACTTC	CASRAGNSYEQYF
TRBV9	TRBJ2-5	.	TRBD1	TGTGCCAGCACCAAAAGGAAGGGGGCAGGGGAGACCCAGTACTTC	CASTKRKGAGETQYF
TRBV9	TRBJ1-3	once	TRBD1	TGTGCCAGCAGCGTAGCGGGACAGGGGACAGGAAACACCATATATTTT	CASSVAGQGTGNTIYF
TRBV9	TRBJ1-2	.	.	TGTGCCAGCAGCGAGCAGGGAGGGTATGGCTACACCTTC	CASSEQGGYGYTF
TRBV4-2	TRBJ2-7	once	.	TGTGCCAGCAGCCAAGGTTTAGGGGGCTCCTACGAGCAGTACTTC	CASSQGLGGSYEQYF
TRBV7-8	TRBJ2-1	.	.	TGTGCCAGCAGCTACCGCCGGGGGTCCGCAGGGAATGAGCAGTTCTTC	CASSYRRGSAGNEQFF
TRBV7-6	TRBJ2-3	.	.	TGTGCCAGCAGCCAGAAGGATACCGCACTAGCTTTCACAGATACGCAGTATTTT	CASSQKDTALAFTDTQYF
TRBV7-8	TRBJ1-1	.	.	TGTGCCAGCAGCCTTCTTCAACAGATCCTGAACACTGAAGCTTTCTTT	CASSLLQQILNTEAFF
TRBV5-5	TRBJ1-1	few	.	TGTGCCAGCAGCTTGGACCCGGTAAAGGTTAACACTGAAGCTTTCTTT	CASSLDPVKVNTEAFF
TRBV5-6	TRBJ1-4	.	TRBD1	TGTGCCAGCAGCCCCTGGGACAGGCGGACACTCAAACTGTTTTTT	CASSPWDRRTLKLFF
TRBV6-1	TRBJ1-5	.	.	TGTGCCAGCGGTATAGAGTCACTCAGCAATCAGCCCCAGCATTTT	CASGIESLSNQPQHF
TRBV28	TRBJ2-5	.	.	TGTGCCAGCAGTTCCGACCAGCTATACCAAGAGACCCAGTACTTC	CASSSDQLYQETQYF
TRBV30	TRBJ1-2	few	.	TGTGCCGGGAAAATTCGGGACTCCCGGGGCTACACCTTC	CAGKIRDSRGYTF
TRBV7-7	TRBJ2-7	.	TRBD1	TGTGCTAGCAGCCCGGGACAGGCCTCAGCGCAGTACTTC	CASSPGQASAQYF
TRBV6-6	TRBJ1-5	.	.	TGTGCCAGCAGTTCCCCCGGGGGGACTCAGCCCCAGCATTTT	CASSSPGGTQPQHF
TRBV7-8	TRBJ1-3	once	.	TGTGCCAGCAGCTGGCGGGGATCAGGAAACACCATATATTTT	CASSWRGSGNTIYF
TRBV5-1	TRBJ2-1	.	TRBD2	TGCGCCAGCAGCCCCCGACAGCCCGGGGGGGGCAATGAGCAGTTCTTC	CASSPRQPGGGNEQFF
TRBV5-1	TRBJ2-7	.	TRBD1	TGCGCCAGCAGCTCCGGGACAGGGGGGTCCTACGAGCAGTACTTC	CASSSGTGGSYEQYF
TRBV5-1	TRBJ2-1	.	TRBD1	TGCGCCAGCAGCTACGGACAGGGTAAGGGGAATGAGCAGTTCTTC	CASSYGQGKGNEQFF
TRBV28	TRBJ1-1	few	.	TGTGCCAGCAGTTTAGGGAGATTGGAAGCTTTCTTT	CASSLGRLEAFF
TRBV5-1	TRBJ2-7	.	.	TGCGCCAGCAGCTTTAGAGCAGGGTGGGAGCAGTACTTC	CASSFRAGWEQYF
TRBV5-4	TRBJ2-1	.	TRBD2	TGTGCCAGCAGCTCCAGTGCGGGGGATTCCCATGAGCAGTTCTTC	CASSSSAGDSHEQFF
TRBV2	TRBJ2-7	.	.	TGTGCCAGCAGTGAAGGAGTGGGCGAGCAGTACTTC	CASSEGVGEQYF
TRBV5-1	TRBJ1-3	once	TRBD1	TGCGCCAGCAGGACAGGGTTCGGAAACACCATATATTTT	CASRTGFGNTIYF
TRBV4-1	TRBJ2-3	once	.	TGCGCCAGCAGCCAAGGGGCCGATACGCAGTATTTT	CASSQGADTQYF
TRBV30	TRBJ1-1	.	.	TGTGCCTGGAGTTCGAGGGGAACTGAAGCTTTCTTT	CAWSSRGTEAFF